The rows below give T cell receptor beta chains drawn from one sample of a study of T-cell reconstitution after alpha-beta-depleted transplantation in children. One entry per CDR3 protein results from TCRdb running MiXCR on the PCR reads. The sample has about 400,000 distinct CDR3 sequences; around 21% are singletons. The material sequenced was PBMCs from the stem cell graft donor, taken from the stem cell graft. The receptors come from a human donor who donated a stem cell graft to a child with acute myeloid leukemia. Each CDR3 is given with its conserved first and last residue. A D gene is named only where the DNA matches it firmly. Clone size is not always given. Where it is, it says once, few, many or a class for expanded clones.

J,V,size,D,DNA,CDR3
TRBJ2-2,TRBV4-3,-,TRBD1,TGCGCCAGCCGACAGGGGCGAAACACCGGGGAGCTGTTTTTT,CASRQGRNTGELFF
TRBJ2-3,TRBV10-3,few,TRBD2,TGTGCCATCAGTGAGTCCCTAGCGGGAAGGACAGATACGCAGTATTTT,CAISESLAGRTDTQYF
TRBJ2-2,TRBV7-9,few,-,TGTGCCAGCAGCCTAGGGGACATAGAAACCGGGGAGCTGTTTTTT,CASSLGDIETGELFF
TRBJ2-1,TRBV7-6,-,-,TGTGCCAGCAGCTTAGAAGTTAGGGCCCTCAAAGGAGGTGAGCAGTTCTTC,CASSLEVRALKGGEQFF
TRBJ2-1,TRBV20-1,many,TRBD2,TGCAGTGCCCTGGGACTAGCGAAGGATGAGCAGTTCTTC,CSALGLAKDEQFF
TRBJ2-5,TRBV27,many,TRBD1,TGTGCCAGCAGTCCGAGGACAGGGGGCGAGACCCAGTACTTC,CASSPRTGGETQYF
TRBJ2-5,TRBV20-1,few,TRBD2,TGCAGTGCTAGATCTAGCGGGGGGGACCAAGAGACCCAGTACTTC,CSARSSGGDQETQYF
TRBJ1-4,TRBV15,many,-,TGTGCCACCAGCAGAGGCAGGGGAGCAACTAATGAAAAACTGTTTTTT,CATSRGRGATNEKLFF
TRBJ2-7,TRBV28,few,-,TGTGCCAGCAGTTTAATGGCGAGTGCCTACGAGCAGTACTTC,CASSLMASAYEQYF
TRBJ2-1,TRBV5-1,once,-,TGCGCCAGCAGCTTGGTTGGCAGGGTTAAAGATGAGCAGTTCTTC,CASSLVGRVKDEQFF
TRBJ2-7,TRBV10-3,-,TRBD2,TGTGCCATCAGCCCGGGACTAGCATACGAGCAGTACTTC,CAISPGLAYEQYF
TRBJ2-1,TRBV24-1,-,TRBD1,TGTGCCACCAGTGACAACCCGGACAGGGCCAATGAGCAGTTCTTC,CATSDNPDRANEQFF
TRBJ1-1,TRBV20-1,many,-,TGCAGTGCATCCGGGGGAACCACTGAAGCTTTCTTT,CSASGGTTEAFF
TRBJ2-1,TRBV3-1,-,TRBD2,TGTGCCAGCAGCCAAGACCTAGCGGGAGGGTGGGGCAATGAGCAGTTCTTC,CASSQDLAGGWGNEQFF
TRBJ2-1,TRBV5-6,few,-,TGTGCCAGCAGCTTGGTCGGCCAGGGGAGGGATGAGCAGTTCTTC,CASSLVGQGRDEQFF
TRBJ1-6,TRBV12-3/TRBV12-4,many,-,TGTGCCAGCAGTGGAAGCAATTCACCCCTCCACTTT,CASSGSNSPLHF
TRBJ2-2,TRBV4-3,-,TRBD2,TGCGCCAGCAGCCCTCGAGGGTCGGGACTAGGCTACACCGGGGAGCTGTTTTTT,CASSPRGSGLGYTGELFF
TRBJ1-6,TRBV29-1,-,-,TGCAGCGCCCCCAAGGGGACTCCTTTATATAATTCACCCCTCCACTTT,CSAPKGTPLYNSPLHF
TRBJ1-5,TRBV18,-,-,TGTGCCAGCTCCCGCTCGGCAGGGGACAATCAGCCCCAGCATTTT,CASSRSAGDNQPQHF
TRBJ2-1,TRBV7-2,few,-,TGTGCCAGCAGCCCCGACCTATCCACAGGGTTTGTGAATGAGCAGTTCTTC,CASSPDLSTGFVNEQFF
TRBJ2-7,TRBV9,few,-,TGTGCCAGCAGCGTAGATGGGACGAGATACGAGCAGTACTTC,CASSVDGTRYEQYF
TRBJ2-2,TRBV20-1,few,-,TGCAGTGTCCCAAGGCGGGGAAACACCGGGGAGCTGTTTTTT,CSVPRRGNTGELFF
TRBJ1-1,TRBV7-9,few,-,TGTGCCAGCAGCCCTGTACAGGGATCGAACACTGAAGCTTTCTTT,CASSPVQGSNTEAFF
TRBJ2-2,TRBV20-1,many,TRBD2,TGCAGTGCTACCGGACTAGCGGGAGCGATCGGGGAGCTGTTTTTT,CSATGLAGAIGELFF
TRBJ1-5,TRBV20-1,few,-,TGCAGTGCTAGGGCTTACACTAATAGCAATCAGCCCCAGCATTTT,CSARAYTNSNQPQHF
TRBJ2-7,TRBV14,-,TRBD2,TGTGCCAGCAGCCATAGTTCTGGCGGGACTATCTACGAGCAGTACTTC,CASSHSSGGTIYEQYF